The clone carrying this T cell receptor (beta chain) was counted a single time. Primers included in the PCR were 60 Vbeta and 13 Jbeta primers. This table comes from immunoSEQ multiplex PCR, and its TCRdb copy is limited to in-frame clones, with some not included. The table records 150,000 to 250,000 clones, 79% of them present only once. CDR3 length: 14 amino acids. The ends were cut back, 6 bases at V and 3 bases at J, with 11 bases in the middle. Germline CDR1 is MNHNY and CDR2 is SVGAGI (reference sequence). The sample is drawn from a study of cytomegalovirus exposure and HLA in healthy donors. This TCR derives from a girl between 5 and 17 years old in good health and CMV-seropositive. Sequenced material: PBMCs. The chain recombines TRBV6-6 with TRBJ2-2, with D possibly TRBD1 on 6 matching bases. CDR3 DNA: TGTGCCAGCAGACAGGGTGGGGACACCGGGGAGCTGTTTTTT. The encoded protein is CASRQGGDTGELFF.